Reported below is one T cell receptor (beta chain). Its antigen is not known. Peptide-pool stimulation followed by sequencing identified expanded antigen-specific CD4+ clonotypes in the ViraFEST assay. At the end of approximately 10 days of culture, CD4+ T cells were isolated. The participants, recipients of two vaccine doses, got either BNT162b2 or mRNA-1273. Culturing of 1.5 million to 2.5 million PBMC per well took place with around 9.6 IU/ml IL-2 and 10 ug/ml peptides. The junction had 3 bases not matched to a gene; V was cut back by 4 bases and J by 8 bases. Germline CDR1 LGHNA, CDR2 YNFKEQ. The CDR3 contains 15 residues. The sample originates from a study of vaccination effects on CD4 cells after COVID-19. Study in general: The median interval between the second dose and post-vaccine sampling was 72 days.

Findings and limits, study-wide: After vaccination, at late timepoints, clones induced by infection and by vaccine contracted markedly.

The data were produced by immunoSEQ multiplex PCR, yet TCRdb's version contains in-frame clones alone and is incomplete. The repertoire holds about 46,000 clones, with under 85% as singletons. Sequenced material: CD4+ T cells from PBMCs cultured with HCoV-OC43 spike peptides, taken after COVID-19 vaccination. The subset denotes: HCoV-OC43 spike overlapping peptide pool stimulation. The chain carries TRBV4-2 and TRBJ2-1; 15 bases agree with TRBD2. The sequence derives from a human donor who received a COVID-19 vaccine. The CDR3 loop reads CASSRGLAGGYEQFF. In DNA, the CDR3 is TGTGCCAGCAGCCGGGGACTAGCGGGGGGCTATGAGCAGTTCTTC.